A selection of T cell receptor beta chains follows, all from one sample in a study of Ad26.COV2.S vaccination and SARS-CoV-2 variants. The protocol was immunoSEQ multiplex PCR, while the TCRdb copy is restricted to in-frame clones and leaves out a portion. The table includes some 340,000 clones, approximately 86% detected once. This specimen consisted of peripheral blood, obtained in a trial of Ad26.COV2.S vaccine versus placebo. The receptors were gathered from a person aged 18-60 years who received the Ad26.COV2.S COVID-19 vaccine or a placebo. CDR3s include the opening cysteine and the closing phenylalanine or tryptophan.

TRBJ2-1 TRBV10-1 CASSESATGTRFF
TRBJ1-2 TRBV7-9 CASSNSNEGGYTF
TRBJ1-1 TRBV7-8 CASSYAGWNTEAFF
TRBJ2-5 TRBV5-1 CASSLGGQPTAETQYF
TRBJ1-1 TRBV3-1/TRBV3-2 CASSKSGGGMGTEAFF
TRBJ1-2 TRBV7-3 CASSPQGRDGYTF
TRBJ2-1 TRBV7-2 CASSASYNEQFF
TRBJ1-4 TRBV5-4 CASSSGGGGNEKLFF
TRBJ2-2 TRBV5-1 CASSPSGGADTGELFF
TRBJ2-3 TRBV7-9 CASSSEVFRVTQYF
TRBJ2-3 TRBV7-6 CASRGLAGGTDTQYF
TRBJ1-2 TRBV14 CASSHKSLRRRNYGYTF
TRBJ1-2 TRBV2 CASSRNRGEGGYTF
TRBJ2-7 TRBV18 CASSPKGPGPYEQYF
TRBJ1-2 TRBV6-1 CASSEQLNYGYTF
TRBJ1-1 TRBV29-1 CSVERTGGTEAFF
TRBJ2-3 TRBV10-1 CASSAVSGATDTQYF
TRBJ2-3 TRBV3-1/TRBV3-2 CASSQLERWYF
TRBJ2-3 TRBV2 CASSPGGDTQYF
TRBJ1-2 TRBV6-5 CAAGQGRLGGYTF
TRBJ2-7 TRBV5-4 CASSLASYEQYF
TRBJ1-1 TRBV30 CAWSASRQRNVPTEAFF
TRBJ1-4 TRBV2 CATRWDGSTNEKLFF
TRBJ2-6 TRBV7-6 CASSRQGTGANVLTF
TRBJ1-2 TRBV19 CASSPERDRVVDYGYTF
TRBJ2-6 TRBV9 CASSPRGTGGSGANVLTF
TRBJ2-7 TRBV3-1/TRBV3-2 CASSQIYEQYF